What follows is one T cell receptor beta chain and its context. Its target is not known. The source of the sample is a study of identical twins. Study conclusions and caveats: In beta out-of-frame sequences, the excess sharing between twins was weaker. Abundant beta clonotypes from cord blood bore fewer insertions; memory repertoires lacked this pattern.

TCRdb fed the 5' RACE reads into MiXCR, producing one record per CDR3 protein. The sample yields approximately 680,000 distinct CDR3 sequences, under 8.5% seen once. Germline V gene data show CDR1 as MNHNS and CDR2 as SASEGT. Trimming removed 5 bases from V and 7 bases from J, with 21 bases in between. The CDR3 covers 15 residues. The sample was also reused in another study, on yellow fever vaccine responses in identical twins.

The rearrangement uses TRBV6-1 and TRBJ2-7; possibly TRBD2 for D (6 bases). The sample was PBMCs. The receptor was isolated from a woman aged 18-30 years in good health. The CDR3 DNA reads as TGTGCCAGCAGTCCGACCGGGACTGGGCTAAGGGAGCAGTACTTC. Translation gives CASSPTGTGLREQYF.